The 10 T cell receptor beta chains given below trace back to one sample, sequenced in a study of long-term antiretroviral therapy in people with HIV. Investigators performed immunoSEQ version v3.0 at survey level. The data were produced by immunoSEQ multiplex PCR, yet TCRdb's version contains in-frame clones alone and is incomplete. The profile shows roughly 20,000 clones, around nine tenths of them singletons. The source was unsorted PBMCs, collected 0.5 years after starting antiretroviral therapy. The receptor source for this set is a man aged 35 to 55 with HIV.

The CDR3 region has the DNA TGTGCCAGCAGCTTAGCCCGGGGGTATGGCTACACCTTC. Its translation is CASSLARGYGYTF. V is TRBV11-1 and J is TRBJ1-2; TRBD1 is a possible D gene (5 bases). This CDR3 contains 13 residues. V lost 0 bases, J lost 5 bases, and 7 bases lay in between. The germline CDR1 and CDR2 sequences are SGHAT and FQDESV (reference sequence).

The CDR3 bases are TGTGCCAGCAGCTTTCTGCTAACTAGCGAGCAAGAGACCCAGTACTTC. Translation gives CASSFLLTSEQETQYF. The chain carries TRBV7-9 and TRBJ2-5, with 7 bases matching TRBD2. The length of the CDR3 is 16 residues. The germline CDR1 and CDR2 sequences are SEHNR and FQNEAQ (reference sequence). The V and J ends lost 3 bases and 2 bases, in that order; junction bases with no gene match: 9.

DNA of the CDR3: TGTGCCAGCAGCCTACAAGGACTAGCGGGAGGTTGGCAGTTCTTC. This gives the protein CASSLQGLAGGWQFF. This chain joins TRBV27 and TRBJ2-1, with 14 bases that match TRBD2. CDR3 length equals 15 residues. Trimming took 6 bases from V and 12 from J; bases not matched to a gene: 10. Germline CDR1 reads MNHEY; CDR2 reads SMNVEV (reference sequence).

The genes are TRBV27 and TRBJ1-2; D might be TRBD1 (5 bases). This CDR3 has 15 residues. Germline lookup yields CDR1 MNHEY and CDR2 SMNVEV (reference sequence). V was trimmed by 2 bases and J by 6 bases, leaving 16 bases between them. CDR3 residues: CASSLLGAKTNGYTF. The CDR3 nucleotides read TGTGCCAGCAGTTTACTCGGGGCGAAGACTAATGGCTACACCTTC.

To note about this clone: Other DNA sequences in this specimen translate into the identical CDR3. This chain uses TRBV7-3 with TRBJ2-2, with D possibly matching TRBD2 (5 bases). CDR3 length equals 14 residues. CDR1 is SGHTA and CDR2 is FQGTGA in the germline V gene. Trimming left V 5 bases short and J 0 bases short, with 7 bases between. The CDR3 bases are TGTGCCAGCAGCAGCGGTACGAACACCGGGGAGCTGTTTTTT. It yields the protein CASSSGTNTGELFF.

V usage is TRBV7-3 and J usage is TRBJ2-2; 8 bases are shared with TRBD2. V was clipped by 7 bases and J by 7 bases; unmatched bases: 11. Germline V gives CDR1 SGHTA, CDR2 FQGTGA. This CDR3 has 15 amino acids. The CDR3 DNA follows: TGTGCCAGCACTTCGCCGGGGGGGCAGGGCGGGGAGCTGTTTTTT. Protein sequence: CASTSPGGQGGELFF.

The rearrangement joins TRBV9 to TRBJ1-6; TRBD1 matches 9 bases. The V gene's germline CDR1 is SGDLS and CDR2 YYNGEE. After removal of 4 bases from V and 8 bases from J, the junction contained 13 bases not matched to a gene. This CDR3 spans 17 amino acids. CDR3 sequence (DNA): TGTGCCAGCAGCCCCCGACCGGGACAGGGCTTTTATTCACCCCTCCACTTT. Protein product: CASSPRPGQGFYSPLHF.

The chain employs TRBV27 and TRBJ2-7; no definite D call. The CDR3 sequence is 14 residues long. CDR1 and CDR2 from the germline V gene are MNHEY and SMNVEV (reference sequence). Trimming took 2 bases from V and 3 from J, leaving 11 bases between them. Here the CDR3 DNA reads TGTGCCAGCAGTTTAAAGTCTGATTACTACGAGCAGTACTTC. Its translation is CASSLKSDYYEQYF.

The chain uses TRBV10-3 and TRBJ1-1, with D maybe TRBD1 (6 bases). Trimming removed 7 bases from V and 6 bases from J, with 18 bases in between. Germline V gene lookup returns CDR1 ENHRY and CDR2 SYGVKD. The CDR3 consists of 14 residues. CDR3 sequence reads: CAITEQGATSEAFF. As DNA, the CDR3 is TGTGCCATCACAGAACAGGGAGCAACCTCTGAAGCTTTCTTT.

This sequence joins TRBV15 and TRBJ2-2, with D possibly being TRBD2 (5 bases). With 1 base removed from V and 3 bases from J, the gap between germline ends came to 6 bases. The germline V gene encodes CDR1 LNHNV and CDR2 YYDKDF (reference sequence). CDR3 size: 14 residues. CDR3 amino acids: CATSRVRDTGELFF. The CDR3 DNA reads as TGTGCCACCAGCAGAGTGAGGGACACCGGGGAGCTGTTTTTT.